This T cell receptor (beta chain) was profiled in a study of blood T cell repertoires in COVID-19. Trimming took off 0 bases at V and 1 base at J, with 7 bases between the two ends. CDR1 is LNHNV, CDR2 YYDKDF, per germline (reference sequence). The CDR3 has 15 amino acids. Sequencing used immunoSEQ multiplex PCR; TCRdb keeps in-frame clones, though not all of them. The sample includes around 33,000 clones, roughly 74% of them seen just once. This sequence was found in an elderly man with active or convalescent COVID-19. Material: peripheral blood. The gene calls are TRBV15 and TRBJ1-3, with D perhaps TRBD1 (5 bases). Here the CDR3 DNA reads TGTGCCACCAGCAGAGACCCAGGGTCTGGAAACACCATATATTTT. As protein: CATSRDPGSGNTIYF.